One and the same sample provided the 15 T cell receptor beta chains below, sequenced in a study of T cell responses to AZD1222 COVID-19 vaccine. Measured with immunoSEQ multiplex PCR; TCRdb has only the in-frame clones, and not every one. The table records tens of thousands of clones, 75% to 85% of them present only once. The specimen was peripheral blood, collected on day 0 of AZD1222 vaccination. The receptors here all came from an adult in good health.

The chain carries TRBV7-2 and TRBJ1-2, with D hard to call. The V end lost 5 bases, the J end lost 4 bases, and 11 bases lay between the germline ends. Germline V gene lookup returns CDR1 SGHTA and CDR2 FQGNSA. The CDR3 is 13 residues long. CDR3 protein: CASSPSWGYGYTF. The CDR3 DNA follows: TGTGCCAGCAGCCCTTCGTGGGGCTATGGCTACACCTTC.

V is TRBV9 and J is TRBJ1-3; 9 bases agree with TRBD1. The CDR3 extends over 16 amino acids. Germline-derived CDR1 and CDR2 are SGDLS and YYNGEE. The J segment lost 3 bases and the V segment lost 0 bases, leaving 4 bases of the junction unmatched. The CDR3: CASSVDWTGDGNTIYF. CDR3 bases: TGTGCCAGCAGCGTAGACTGGACAGGGGATGGAAACACCATATATTTT.

The CDR3 spells CASSEPVETEAFF. The CDR3 DNA follows: TGTGCCAGCAGCGAGCCCGTAGAGACTGAAGCTTTCTTT. The V and J genes are TRBV7-9 and TRBJ1-1; D is undetermined. V lost 5 bases, J lost 5 bases, and 12 bases lay in between. The germline V gene encodes CDR1 SEHNR and CDR2 FQNEAQ (reference sequence). The CDR3 extends over 13 amino acids.

This sequence joins TRBV6-5 and TRBJ1-1, with TRBD1 identical over 7 bases. Germline V gene sequence: CDR1 MNHEY, CDR2 SVGAGI. V shed 3 bases and J 11 bases; nucleotides not matched to a gene: 9. The length of the CDR3 is 13 residues. CDR3: CASSYGTAKQAFF. In DNA form, the CDR3 reads TGTGCCAGCAGTTATGGGACAGCGAAGCAGGCTTTCTTT.

The chain couples TRBV9 to TRBJ2-7; 9 nucleotides line up with TRBD1. This CDR3 has 18 amino acids. Germline V gives CDR1 SGDLS, CDR2 YYNGEE. V dropped 4 bases and J dropped 4; count of bases not matched to a gene: 18. The CDR3: CASSSCRIIQGAGYEQYV. Here the CDR3 DNA reads TGTGCCAGCAGCTCTTGCCGCATTATACAGGGGGCTGGATACGAGCAGTACGTC.

V gene TRBV29-1 combines with J gene TRBJ2-1; 7 nucleotides match TRBD2. The CDR3 extends over 17 amino acids. The V and J ends lost 6 bases and 7 bases, in that order; junction bases with no gene match: 21. The germline V gene has CDR1 SQVTM and CDR2 ANQGSEA. The CDR3 sequence: CSVVGTSAIQWENEQFF. DNA of the CDR3: TGCAGCGTGGTTGGAACTAGCGCCATTCAATGGGAGAATGAGCAGTTCTTC.

CDR3 DNA: TGTGCTAGTGCCCGTTACTCGGACGGGACCCAGTACTTC. As protein: CASARYSDGTQYF. The rearrangement joins TRBV12-5 to TRBJ2-5; D is uncertain. The germline gives CDR1 LGHNT, CDR2 FRNRAP. Trimming left V 7 bases short and J 7 bases short, with 16 bases between. This CDR3 has 13 amino acids.

V usage is TRBV6-5 and J usage is TRBJ1-6; D not certain. With 5 bases removed from V and 9 bases from J, the gap between germline ends came to 14 bases. Per germline, CDR1 MNHEY and CDR2 SVGAGI. The CDR3 totals 14 residues. In DNA form, the CDR3 reads TGTGCCAGCAGTCCGGATAGGGCAAGTTCACCCCTCCACTTT. As protein: CASSPDRASSPLHF.

The chain is built from TRBV6-5 and TRBJ2-7; D is possibly TRBD1 or TRBD2 (5 bases each). The CDR3 has 15 residues. Germline loops: CDR1 MNHEY, CDR2 SVGAGI. The V and J ends lost 8 bases and 1 base respectively, with 18 bases between them. CDR3 sequence reads: CASSKWGRGSYEQYV. In nucleotides, the CDR3 is TGTGCCAGCTCTAAGTGGGGACGCGGGTCCTACGAGCAGTACGTC.

Notes on this clone: At one end, the junction sequence differs from germline, possibly due to a read error. The chain has TRBV12-3 or TRBV12-4 and TRBJ1-2; TRBD1 aligns across 7 bases. This CDR3 contains 13 residues. The CDR3 nucleotides are TGTGCCAGCAGTTCGACAGGGTTTTATGGTTACACCTTC. As protein: CASSSTGFYGYTF.

The rearrangement uses TRBV5-1 and TRBJ2-5, with 11 bases fitting TRBD2. Germline-derived CDR1 and CDR2 are SGHRS and YFSETQ. After removal of 4 bases from V and 4 bases from J, the junction contained 3 bases not matched to a gene. This CDR3 has 14 amino acids. The CDR3 sequence: CASSMTSGIETQYF. The CDR3 DNA reads as TGCGCCAGCAGCATGACTAGCGGGATAGAGACCCAGTACTTC.

The chain is built from TRBV4-3 and TRBJ2-3; 11 bases agree with TRBD2. The V gene's germline CDR1 is LGHNA and CDR2 YSLEER. V shed 2 bases, J shed 2 bases, and the junction held 9 bases outside the gene matches. The CDR3 covers 18 residues. DNA of the CDR3: TGCGCCAGCAGCCAACAAATTGGGACTAGCGGACACACAGATACGCAGTATTTT. Its translation is CASSQQIGTSGHTDTQYF.

The gene calls are TRBV6-6 and TRBJ2-1; possibly TRBD1 for D (5 bases). Germline CDR1 is MNHNY and CDR2 is SVGAGI (reference sequence). V lost 5 bases to trimming and J lost 6 bases, with 20 bases between them. CDR3 length equals 16 residues. The CDR3: CASSRQTEAGGNEQFF. CDR3 nucleotides: TGTGCCAGCAGTCGACAGACCGAAGCTGGTGGCAATGAGCAGTTCTTC.

V usage is TRBV5-4 and J usage is TRBJ1-2; D is perhaps TRBD1 (6 bases). The CDR3 totals 13 residues. Trimming removed 4 bases from V and 5 bases from J, with 12 bases in between. The germline CDR1 and CDR2 sequences are SGHNT and YYREEE (reference sequence). In DNA form, the CDR3 reads TGTGCCAGCAGCCGCAACACAGGGTATGGCTACACCTTC. Translated, it gives CASSRNTGYGYTF. Filled out from reference TRBV5-4 and TRBJ1-2, the complete variable domain reads ETGVTQSPTHLIKTRGQQVTLRCSSQSGHNTVSWYQQALGQGPQFIFQYYREEENGRGNFPPRFSGLQFPNYSSELNVNALELDDSALYLCASSRNTGYGYTFGSGTRLTVV.

This clone turned up a few times. V usage is TRBV6-4 and J usage is TRBJ2-2; weak D call: TRBD2 (6 bases). V was pared by 8 bases and J by 1 base, with 11 bases between. The CDR3 is 14 amino acids. CDR1 and CDR2 (germline): MRHNA, SNTAGT. This CDR3 reads CASSEGLNTGELFF. As DNA, the CDR3 is TGTGCCAGCTCGGAGGGCCTGAACACCGGGGAGCTGTTTTTT.